Below are 28 T cell receptor beta chains sequenced from a single sample in a study of CD8 T cells in Susac syndrome. The RNA, 0.5 to 1 ug, was put through reverse transcription using random hexamers. MiXCR was run by TCRdb on the immunoSEQ multiplex PCR reads, yielding one entry per CDR3 protein. This sample has 200,000 to 250,000 distinct CDR3 sequences, with 90% to 95% found just once. The sequencing input was CD8+ T cells from PBMCs. All receptors come from a human donor with multiple sclerosis.

The gene calls are TRBV24-1 and TRBJ1-5; D call uncertain. This CDR3 comprises 14 residues. CDR1 and CDR2 (germline): KGHDR, SFDVKD. V was trimmed by 2 bases and J by 7 bases, leaving 11 bases between them. CDR3 in amino acids: CATSDSVWNQPQHF. The CDR3 DNA reads TGTGCCACCAGTGATTCCGTATGGAACCAGCCCCAGCATTTT.

The chain couples TRBV12-3 or TRBV12-4 to TRBJ2-3; 8 nucleotides align to TRBD1. CDR3 size: 15 residues. J was trimmed by 5 bases and V by 3 bases; bases with no gene match: 7. CDR3 in amino acids: CASSFGQGAGDTQYF. The CDR3, as DNA: TGTGCCAGCAGTTTCGGGCAGGGGGCCGGAGATACGCAGTATTTT.

V and J are TRBV7-9 and TRBJ2-1, with a weak D call TRBD1 (6 bases). The germline V gene encodes CDR1 SEHNR and CDR2 FQNEAQ (reference sequence). This CDR3 has 14 residues. V was shortened by 5 bases and J by 4 bases, with 12 bases between the two germline ends. The CDR3 protein is CASSTDRIYNEQFF. The CDR3 DNA is TGTGCCAGCAGCACAGACAGGATATACAATGAGCAGTTCTTC.

V gene TRBV20-1 combines with J gene TRBJ1-2; no clear D gene. The germline gives CDR1 DFQATT, CDR2 SNEGSKA (reference sequence). V was clipped by 0 bases and J by 2 bases, with 7 bases between them. The CDR3 has 13 residues. CDR3 DNA: TGCAGTGCTAGAGATGTCGAGAACTATGGCTACACCTTC. Protein: CSARDVENYGYTF.

The V gene is TRBV12-3 or TRBV12-4, the J gene TRBJ1-5; D gene uncertain. V lost 3 bases and J 3 bases, leaving 9 bases between the germline ends. This CDR3 is 14 amino acids long. CDR3 DNA: TGTGCCAGCAGTTTCGGCTTTTCCAATCAGCCCCAGCATTTT. Protein sequence: CASSFGFSNQPQHF.

This chain joins TRBV9 and TRBJ2-1, with D perhaps matching TRBD1 (5 bases). CDR1 and CDR2 (germline): SGDLS, YYNGEE. CDR3 length: 12 amino acids. V lost 2 bases and J 10 bases, leaving 10 bases between the germline ends. CDR3 DNA: TGTGCCAGCAGCGTGCAGGGTCGGGAGCAGTTCTTC. As protein: CASSVQGREQFF.

The chain carries TRBV12-3 or TRBV12-4 and TRBJ2-5, with 10 bases that match TRBD1. The CDR3 has 14 residues. Trimming cost V 11 bases and J 4 bases; bases outside gene matches: 10. CDR3 region: CACSGQGTPETQYF. The CDR3 DNA is TGTGCCTGCTCGGGACAGGGGACGCCAGAGACCCAGTACTTC.

This chain connects TRBV4-3 to TRBJ2-2; a possible D gene is TRBD2 (5 bases). V was shortened by 1 base and J by 3 bases, with 18 bases between the two germline ends. CDR1 is LGHNA, CDR2 YSLEER, per germline. This CDR3 is built from 18 residues. CDR3 DNA sequence: TGCGCCAGCAGCCAAGGAGGAGGTGGACCGTCGGACACCGGGGAGCTGTTTTTT. It yields the protein CASSQGGGGPSDTGELFF.

This chain connects TRBV27 to TRBJ2-5; 9 bases are shared with TRBD2. This CDR3 contains 15 residues. Germline V gene data show CDR1 as MNHEY and CDR2 as SMNVEV (reference sequence). V shed 4 bases, J shed 5 bases, and the junction held 8 bases outside the gene matches. The CDR3 loop is CASSSLAGAGETQYF. The CDR3 DNA follows: TGTGCCAGCAGTTCCTTAGCGGGGGCCGGGGAGACCCAGTACTTC.

The chain employs TRBV9 and TRBJ2-5, with 11 bases fitting TRBD1. CDR3 length: 13 residues. CDR1 is SGDLS and CDR2 is YYNGEE in the germline V gene. The V and J ends lost 3 bases and 7 bases, in that order; junction bases with no gene match: 2. CDR3 DNA: TGTGCCAGCAGCGGGGGACAGGGGGGGACCCAGTACTTC. This gives the protein CASSGGQGGTQYF.

This chain links TRBV25-1 with TRBJ2-3; possible D gene TRBD1, 5 bases. This CDR3 comprises 15 residues. Per germline, CDR1 MGHDK and CDR2 SYGVNS. Trimming left V 0 bases short and J 5 bases short, with 12 bases between. This chain's CDR3 is CASSEYSGPGDTQYF. In nucleotides, the CDR3 is TGTGCCAGCAGTGAATATTCAGGGCCTGGAGATACGCAGTATTTT. The full variable domain, rest sourced from reference TRBV25-1 and TRBJ2-3, is EADIYQTPRYLVIGTGKKITLECSQTMGHDKMYWYQQDPGMELHLIHYSYGVNSTEKGDLSSESTVSRIRTEHFPLTLESARPSHTSQYLCASSEYSGPGDTQYFGPGTRLTVL.

This clonotype showed up just once. The DNA for the CDR3 is TGTGCCAGCAGTCCCTCCCGGGACGGTGCAACTAATGAAAAACTGTTTTTT. Residues: CASSPSRDGATNEKLFF. This chain joins TRBV27 and TRBJ1-4; D is possibly TRBD1 (5 bases). The CDR3 spans 17 residues. Germline V CDR1 and CDR2: MNHEY, SMNVEV (reference sequence). The V end was cut by 5 bases, the J end by 0 bases, with 16 bases between.

V gene TRBV4-3 combines with J gene TRBJ2-7, with 9 nucleotides matching TRBD2. The CDR3 is 16 residues long. The germline CDR1 and CDR2 sequences are LGHNA and YSLEER. The V gene end was trimmed by 0 bases and the J gene end by 1 base; junction bases not matched to a gene: 4. In DNA, the CDR3 is TGCGCCAGCAGCCAAGATCGCGGGAGGGCGTCCTACGAGCAGTACTTC. Protein: CASSQDRGRASYEQYF.

The rearrangement uses TRBV3-1 and TRBJ2-5; D may be TRBD2 (6 bases). CDR3 size: 16 residues. V was pared by 0 bases and J by 7 bases, with 18 bases between. The germline CDR1 and CDR2 sequences are LGHDT and YNNKEL (reference sequence). CDR3 bases: TGTGCCAGCAGCCAAGATTGGACTAAGGGGCCCGGGACCCAGTACTTC. Protein: CASSQDWTKGPGTQYF.

This clonotype was picked up one time. This chain uses TRBV9 with TRBJ2-5, with D unclear. The germline V gene encodes CDR1 SGDLS and CDR2 YYNGEE. The germline V and J ends were trimmed by 4 bases and 2 bases, with 12 bases remaining between them. There are 14 residues in the CDR3. This chain's CDR3 is CASSTTTEQETQYF. The CDR3 nucleotides are TGTGCCAGCAGCACCACAACAGAACAAGAGACCCAGTACTTC.

The chain carries TRBV4-1 and TRBJ1-2; 8 positions agree with TRBD1. The CDR3 is 17 residues long. The germline CDR1 and CDR2 sequences are MGHRA and YSYEKL. The V segment lost 1 base and the J segment 0 bases; nucleotides outside the gene matches: 7. The CDR3 region is CASSQVTGDPANYGYTF. CDR3 nucleotides: TGCGCCAGCAGCCAAGTGACAGGGGACCCAGCTAACTATGGCTACACCTTC.

The V gene is TRBV7-9, the J gene TRBJ2-1, with D unresolved. Germline values: CDR1 SEHNR, CDR2 FQNEAQ (reference sequence). The CDR3 runs 19 residues. Trimming left V 5 bases short and J 2 bases short, with 25 bases between. CDR3 in DNA: TGTGCCAGCAGCATCCCCTCGAACCTCCGAGGCGCGCCCTACAATGAGCAGTTCTTC. It specifies CASSIPSNLRGAPYNEQFF.

Notes on this clonotype: At one end the junction does not follow the germline gene, possibly because of a read error. The chain uses TRBV7-7 and TRBJ2-1; a possible D gene is TRBD2 (6 bases). CDR1 and CDR2 (germline): SSHAT, FNYEAQ (reference sequence). The CDR3 loop spans 15 amino acids. The CDR3 region has the DNA TGTGCTAGCAGCTTAGGCGGCGGGGCCAACAATGAGCAGTTCTTC. Its protein is CASSLGGGANNEQFF.

The DNA of the CDR3 is TGTGCCACCCGGGGGTCCCCAGAAACAGATACGCAGTATTTT. This sequence encodes CATRGSPETDTQYF. The chain is built from TRBV15 and TRBJ2-3; D possibly corresponds to TRBD2 (6 bases). CDR3 length: 14 amino acids. In germline, CDR1 is LNHNV, CDR2 YYDKDF (reference sequence). V lost 8 bases to trimming and J lost 3 bases, with 15 bases between them.

The chain carries TRBV9 and TRBJ2-3; TRBD2 is a possible D gene (6 bases). V was cut by 5 bases and J by 3 bases, with 16 bases left in between. The CDR3 extends over 15 amino acids. CDR1 is SGDLS and CDR2 is YYNGEE in the germline V gene. CDR3 coding DNA: TGTGCCAGCAGTGCCGCGGGGAGGCTGACAGATACGCAGTATTTT. Protein: CASSAAGRLTDTQYF.

The V gene is TRBV7-9, the J gene TRBJ2-3; 7 bases match TRBD1. The germline gives CDR1 SEHNR, CDR2 FQNEAQ (reference sequence). The CDR3 is 14 residues long. V gave up 5 bases and J gave up 5 bases; unmatched junction bases: 7. DNA of the CDR3: TGTGCCAGCAGCAGTCGGGACAGAGAAGATACGCAGTATTTT. Its protein is CASSSRDREDTQYF. Full variable domain (rest looked up from reference TRBV7-9 and TRBJ2-3): DTGVSQNPRHKITKRGQNVTFRCDPISEHNRLYWYRQTLGQGPEFLTYFQNEAQLEKSRLLSDRFSAERPKGSFSTLEIQRTEQGDSAMYLCASSSRDREDTQYFGPGTRLTVL.

The chain joins TRBV19 to TRBJ2-1, with D unclear. V lost 5 bases to trimming and J lost 6 bases, with 17 bases between them. CDR3 size: 15 residues. CDR1 is LNHDA and CDR2 is SQIVND in the germline V gene (reference sequence). CDR3 residues: CASSYGLGSGNEQFF. DNA of the CDR3: TGTGCCAGTAGTTATGGGCTCGGCTCAGGCAATGAGCAGTTCTTC.

This clonotype is a singleton in its sample. An end of the junction differs from the germline gene, which may be a read error. This chain connects TRBV5-4 to TRBJ1-1; D unclear. This CDR3 has 13 residues. Germline V gene lookup returns CDR1 SGHNT and CDR2 YYREEE (reference sequence). CDR3 sequence reads: CANSPARVAEAFF. In nucleotides, the CDR3 is TGTGCCAACAGCCCTGCTCGGGTTGCTGAAGCTTTCTTT.

This sequence joins TRBV9 and TRBJ2-5; 7 bases map to TRBD2. The CDR3 runs 15 residues. J lost 1 base, V lost 4 bases, and 7 bases had no gene match. Germline V gene lookup returns CDR1 SGDLS and CDR2 YYNGEE. The CDR3 sequence is CASSQAGTLQETQYF. The DNA for the CDR3 is TGTGCCAGCAGCCAAGCGGGAACCCTCCAAGAGACCCAGTACTTC.

The V call is TRBV13, the J call TRBJ2-7, with a tentative D call TRBD2 (6 bases). Between the trimmed V and J ends, which lost 5 bases and 2 bases, there was a span of 22 bases. This CDR3 has 17 residues. The germline V gene encodes CDR1 PRHDT and CDR2 FYEKMQ (reference sequence). The CDR3 region is CASSTRGGLARAYEQYF. CDR3 bases: TGTGCCAGCAGCACTAGAGGAGGGCTAGCGCGTGCCTACGAGCAGTACTTC.

This clonotype was found once. This rearrangement joins TRBV12-3 or TRBV12-4 to TRBJ1-2; 8 nucleotides agree with TRBD1. J was trimmed by 7 bases and V by 3 bases; bases with no gene match: 4. There are 13 residues in the CDR3. As DNA, the CDR3 is TGTGCCAGCAGTTTCAGGGGGCCTGGTGGCTACACCTTC. Amino acids: CASSFRGPGGYTF.

This clonotype was observed once. V usage is TRBV7-9 and J usage is TRBJ1-2; D ambiguous. This CDR3 region has 13 residues. Trimming stripped 5 bases from V and 4 bases from J, with 11 bases between. Germline V gene data show CDR1 as SEHNR and CDR2 as FQNEAQ (reference sequence). The CDR3 loop reads CASSLGRLYGYTF. The CDR3 region has the DNA TGTGCCAGCAGCCTCGGACGGCTCTATGGCTACACCTTC.

This clonotype was counted a few times. The rearrangement links TRBV4-2 to TRBJ2-7, with 7 positions matching TRBD2. The CDR3 covers 17 residues. Germline V CDR1 and CDR2: LGHNA, YNFKEQ. The ends lost 0 bases at V and 4 bases at J; junction bases unmatched: 12. This CDR3 reads CASSQDSTSPGGYEQYF. CDR3 bases: TGTGCCAGCAGCCAAGATTCGACTAGCCCCGGAGGGTACGAGCAGTACTTC.